Listed below are T cell receptor beta chains from one sample, sequenced in a study of T-cell memory formation after mild COVID-19. TCRdb reanalysed the 5' RACE reads using MiXCR and keeps one entry per CDR3 protein. The table has about 290,000 distinct CDR3 sequences, about 15% seen once; the top ten hold 20% to 25%. Sequencing input: PBMCs or a T cell subset sorted from them (not recorded which). All receptors derive from a man in his late teens or twenties who had mild COVID-19 (a few samples of this study predate the infection). Cell type and time point are not known. Each CDR3 is given with its conserved first and last residue. Fields, in order: V gene, J gene, CDR3 protein.

V: TRBV5-1
J: TRBJ1-5
CDR3: CASSLDRGDQPQHF

V: TRBV5-8
J: TRBJ1-1
CDR3: CASSLSGQGDTEAFF

V: TRBV7-2
J: TRBJ2-5
CDR3: CASSLTSAETQYF

V: TRBV14
J: TRBJ2-5
CDR3: CASSRALGGTQYF

V: TRBV4-1
J: TRBJ2-7
CDR3: CASSRVSEWAEQYF

V: TRBV7-2
J: TRBJ2-4
CDR3: CASSLVVRGLAKNIQYF

V: TRBV7-2
J: TRBJ1-6
CDR3: CASSVGHFYNSPLHF

V: TRBV7-3
J: TRBJ2-1
CDR3: CASSPEAGYGNEQFF

V: TRBV12-3/TRBV12-4
J: TRBJ1-5
CDR3: CASSGRQGNNQPQHF

V: TRBV19
J: TRBJ1-5
CDR3: CASSIWGLMSNQPQHF

V: TRBV29-1
J: TRBJ2-3
CDR3: CSVVGQTNTDTQYF

V: TRBV7-3
J: TRBJ2-2
CDR3: CASSRTGLTGELFF

V: TRBV11-2
J: TRBJ2-1
CDR3: CASRSAGTSTGRGQFF

V: TRBV18
J: TRBJ1-5
CDR3: CASSPAGYSNQPQHF

V: TRBV18
J: TRBJ2-5
CDR3: CASETRQGGETQYF

V: TRBV6-2/TRBV6-3
J: TRBJ1-1
CDR3: CASSYSGAGNTEAFF

V: TRBV4-1
J: TRBJ1-1
CDR3: CASSQAWSNTEAFF

V: TRBV20-1
J: TRBJ2-3
CDR3: CSARGHTDTQYF

V: TRBV7-9
J: TRBJ2-3
CDR3: CASSLYAARLGDTQYF

V: TRBV7-2
J: TRBJ1-4
CDR3: CASSLFGRSGGEKLFF

V: TRBV19
J: TRBJ2-1
CDR3: CASRGRGYNEQFF

V: TRBV5-6
J: TRBJ2-6
CDR3: CASSHGTGANVLTF

V: TRBV12-3/TRBV12-4
J: TRBJ2-6
CDR3: CASRGTAYSGGANVLTF

V: TRBV5-1
J: TRBJ2-7
CDR3: CASSLPTDFSYEQYF

V: TRBV20-1
J: TRBJ2-5
CDR3: CSARAGGGETQYF

V: TRBV6-4
J: TRBJ2-3
CDR3: CASKERHLTTDTQYF

V: TRBV5-1
J: TRBJ1-1
CDR3: CASSSPLSSTEAFF

V: TRBV4-1
J: TRBJ2-3
CDR3: CASSQDGGATTDTQYF

V: TRBV5-1
J: TRBJ2-7
CDR3: CASSSRTGHSYEQYF

V: TRBV6-1
J: TRBJ2-1
CDR3: CASRPLLRGMEQFF

V: TRBV5-1
J: TRBJ2-3
CDR3: CASSLYVSADTQYF

V: TRBV6-2/TRBV6-3
J: TRBJ2-1
CDR3: CASSYSYNGALLFF

V: TRBV12-3/TRBV12-4
J: TRBJ1-5
CDR3: CASSLRSGRPSHF

V: TRBV11-2
J: TRBJ1-3
CDR3: CASRGQASSGNTIYF

V: TRBV7-9
J: TRBJ2-1
CDR3: CASSFRDQHNEQFF

V: TRBV7-2
J: TRBJ2-7
CDR3: CASSSGAGGAYEQYF

V: TRBV9
J: TRBJ1-2
CDR3: CASSVDPGSYGYTF

V: TRBV28
J: TRBJ2-3
CDR3: CASSLSGGVTDTQYF

V: TRBV20-1
J: TRBJ2-7
CDR3: CSARASYEQYF

V: TRBV4-2
J: TRBJ1-5
CDR3: CASTPSLVSNQPQHF

V: TRBV12-3/TRBV12-4
J: TRBJ1-5
CDR3: CASSERQGPTRQPQHF

V: TRBV6-5
J: TRBJ1-2
CDR3: CATRGRTHYGYTF